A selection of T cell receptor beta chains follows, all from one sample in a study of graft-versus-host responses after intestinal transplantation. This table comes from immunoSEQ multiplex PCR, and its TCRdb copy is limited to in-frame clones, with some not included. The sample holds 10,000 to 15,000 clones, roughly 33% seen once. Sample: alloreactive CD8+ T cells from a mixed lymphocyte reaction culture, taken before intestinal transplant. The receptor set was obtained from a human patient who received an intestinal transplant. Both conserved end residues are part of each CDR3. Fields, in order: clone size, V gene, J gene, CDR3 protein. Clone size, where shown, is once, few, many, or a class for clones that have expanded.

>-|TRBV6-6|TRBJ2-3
CASSYGATDTQYF
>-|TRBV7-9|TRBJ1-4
CASSFPGVAFPTNEKLFF
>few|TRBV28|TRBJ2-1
CASSFPREGPFYNEQFF
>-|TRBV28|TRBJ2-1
CASSGGTSVFNEQFF
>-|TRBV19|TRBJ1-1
CASSIGGGPTEAFF
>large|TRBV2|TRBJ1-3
CASSEGEGGNTIYF
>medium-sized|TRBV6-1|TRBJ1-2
CASSEALGQARYGYTF
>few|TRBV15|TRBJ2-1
CATSRVPPPLAEKGNEQFF
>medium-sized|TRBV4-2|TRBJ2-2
CASSLDGLAGSNTGELFF
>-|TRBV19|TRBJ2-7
CASSIVGAYEQYF
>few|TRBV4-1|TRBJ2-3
CASSSSSTDTQYF
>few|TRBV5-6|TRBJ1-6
CASSFRTGQYNSPLHF
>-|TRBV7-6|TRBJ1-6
CASSFESYNSPLHF
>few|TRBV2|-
CASSSDRGPPYEQYF
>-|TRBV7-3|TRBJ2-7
CASSSLAGRTWEQYF
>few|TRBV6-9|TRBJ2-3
CASFRSSTDTQYF
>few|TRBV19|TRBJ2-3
CASSLWGTDTQYF
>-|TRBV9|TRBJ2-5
CASSVGGREGCQETQYF
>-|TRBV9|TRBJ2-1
CASSAPGRGDDYNEQFF
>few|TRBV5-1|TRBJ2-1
CASSHPGGPWVNEQFF
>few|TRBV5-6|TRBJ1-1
CASSFVDRFYTEAFF
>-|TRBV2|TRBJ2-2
CASMRGSTNTGELFF
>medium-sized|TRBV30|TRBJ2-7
CAWSPLTSAGYEQYF
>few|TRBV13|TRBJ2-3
CASSLEDTQYF
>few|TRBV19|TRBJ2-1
CASSFGYNEQFF
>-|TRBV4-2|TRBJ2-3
CASSHWPGPTIGGGTDTQYF
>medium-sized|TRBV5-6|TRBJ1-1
CASSLGTGTEAFF
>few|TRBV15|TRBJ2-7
CATSVGLAGIPNYEQYF
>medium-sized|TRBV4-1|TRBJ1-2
CASSQERGTNYGYTF
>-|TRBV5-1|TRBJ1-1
CACSPRQGRGTEAFF
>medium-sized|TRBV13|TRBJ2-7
CASSFRQAISIYEQYF
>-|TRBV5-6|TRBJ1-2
CASSLGDLPGDYGYTF
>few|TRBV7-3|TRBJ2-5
CASSLLGTRQETQYF
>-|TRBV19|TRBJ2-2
CASSLRGSGELFF
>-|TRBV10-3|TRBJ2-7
CATFSGTSPYEQYF
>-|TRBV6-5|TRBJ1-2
CASSYTPNPHGYTF
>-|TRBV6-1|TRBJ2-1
CASSLAGGNEQFF
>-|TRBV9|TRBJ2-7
CASSASGTASYEQYF
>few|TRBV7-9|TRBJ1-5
CASSQDGYNQPQHF
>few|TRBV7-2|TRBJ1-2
CASSVGRYGYTF
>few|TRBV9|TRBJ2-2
CASSAPQGHDTGELFF